Presented here are 3 T cell receptor beta chains from one specimen sequenced in a study of immune characteristics of hereditary and idiopathic chronic pancreatitis. Total pancreatectomy with islet autotransplantation was the source of the chronic pancreatitis pancreas tissue. This table comes from immunoSEQ multiplex PCR, and its TCRdb copy is limited to in-frame clones, with some not included. The sample holds about 14,000 clones; around 70% are singletons and the top ten take 14%. The sequenced sample consisted of pancreas tissue with hereditary chronic pancreatitis. The source is a human donor with chronic pancreatitis.

This clone has just a few counts. CDR3 nucleotide sequence: TGTGCCTGGAAGGGACAGGGTGGCACCGGGGAGCTGTTTTTT. It yields the protein CAWKGQGGTGELFF. The chain joins TRBV30 to TRBJ2-2; TRBD1 matches 9 bases. V was pared by 4 bases and J by 4 bases, with 4 bases of the junction left unmatched. The CDR3 consists of 14 residues. Germline V gene sequence: CDR1 GTSNPN, CDR2 SVGIG (reference sequence). Looking up the rest from reference TRBV30 and TRBJ2-2 gives the full variable domain: SQTIHQWPATLVQPVGSPLSLECTVEGTSNPNLYWYRQAAGRGLQLLFYSVGIGQISSEVPQNLSASRPQDRQFILSSKKLLLSDSGFYLCAWKGQGGTGELFFGEGSRLTVL.

The chain combines TRBV7-2 with TRBJ1-1; maybe TRBD1 (5 bases). The CDR3 covers 14 residues. Trimming removed 5 bases from V and 4 bases from J, with 14 bases in between. CDR1 SGHTA and CDR2 FQGNSA come from the germline V gene. The CDR3 sequence: CASSPGTLTTEAFF. DNA of the CDR3: TGTGCCAGCAGCCCCGGGACGCTCACCACTGAAGCTTTCTTT.

The chain couples TRBV3-1 (or the pseudogene TRBV3-2) to TRBJ2-3, with 10 bases lining up with TRBD2. In germline, CDR1 is LGHDT, CDR2 YNNKEL (reference sequence). With V trimmed by 4 bases and J by 4 bases, 20 bases remained unmatched. This CDR3 has 20 residues. CDR3: CASSPTEREGLFPIADTQYF. The CDR3 region has the DNA TGTGCCAGCAGCCCCACCGAGCGGGAGGGCCTATTTCCTATAGCAGATACGCAGTATTTT.